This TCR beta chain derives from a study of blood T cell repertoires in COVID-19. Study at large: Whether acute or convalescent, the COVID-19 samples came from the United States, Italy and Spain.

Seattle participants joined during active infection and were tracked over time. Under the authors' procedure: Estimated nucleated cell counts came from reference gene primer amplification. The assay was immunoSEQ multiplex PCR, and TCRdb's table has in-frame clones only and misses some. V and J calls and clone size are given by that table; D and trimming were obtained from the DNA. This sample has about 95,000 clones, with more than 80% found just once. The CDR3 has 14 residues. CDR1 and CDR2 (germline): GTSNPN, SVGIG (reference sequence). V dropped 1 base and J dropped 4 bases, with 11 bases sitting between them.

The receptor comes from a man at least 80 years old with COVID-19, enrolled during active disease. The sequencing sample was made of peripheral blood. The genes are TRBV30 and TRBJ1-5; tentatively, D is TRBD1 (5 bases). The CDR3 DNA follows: TGTGCCTGGAGTGACAGGATAGGGAATCAGCCCCAGCATTTT. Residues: CAWSDRIGNQPQHF.